This TCR beta chain was captured by sequencing in a study of T cell responses to AZD1222 COVID-19 vaccine. Points from the study as a whole: Every sample of the repertoires postdated the peak T cell response.

As concerns this clone: Its matching antigen is unknown.

The protocol was immunoSEQ multiplex PCR, while the TCRdb copy is restricted to in-frame clones and leaves out a portion. The sample consists of some 86,000 clones, roughly 90% of them appearing once. Germline V gene data show CDR1 as SGHVS and CDR2 as FQNEAQ. The CDR3 has 14 amino acids. With 5 bases clipped from V and 5 bases from J, the junction kept 6 bases outside the gene matches. The source is an adult who received the AZD1222 COVID-19 vaccine. The sequences come from peripheral blood, collected 28 days after the second AZD1222 dose. V is TRBV7-8 and J is TRBJ1-2, with 9 bases matching TRBD1. CDR3 coding DNA: TGTGCCAGCAGCAAACTCGACAGGGGGTATGGCTACACCTTC. Amino acids: CASSKLDRGYGYTF.